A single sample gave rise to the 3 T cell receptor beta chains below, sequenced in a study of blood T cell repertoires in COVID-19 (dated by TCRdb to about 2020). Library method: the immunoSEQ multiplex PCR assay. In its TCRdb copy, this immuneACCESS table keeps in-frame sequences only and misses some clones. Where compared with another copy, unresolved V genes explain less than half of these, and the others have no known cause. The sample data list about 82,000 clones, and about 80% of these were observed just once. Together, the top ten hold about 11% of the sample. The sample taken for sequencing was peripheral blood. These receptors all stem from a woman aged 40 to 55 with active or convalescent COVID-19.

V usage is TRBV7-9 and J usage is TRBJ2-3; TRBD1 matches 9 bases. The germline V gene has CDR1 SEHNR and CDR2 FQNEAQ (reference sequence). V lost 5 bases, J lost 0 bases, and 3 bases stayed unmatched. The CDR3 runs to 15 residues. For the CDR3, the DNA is TGTGCCAGCAGCACGGGACAGGGTAGCACAGATACGCAGTATTTT. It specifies CASSTGQGSTDTQYF.

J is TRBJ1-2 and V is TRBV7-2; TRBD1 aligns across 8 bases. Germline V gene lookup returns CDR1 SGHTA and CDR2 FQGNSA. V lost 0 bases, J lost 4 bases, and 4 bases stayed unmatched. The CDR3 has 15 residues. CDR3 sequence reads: CASSLAQGAAYGYTF. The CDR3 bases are TGTGCCAGCAGCTTAGCCCAGGGGGCGGCCTATGGCTACACCTTC.

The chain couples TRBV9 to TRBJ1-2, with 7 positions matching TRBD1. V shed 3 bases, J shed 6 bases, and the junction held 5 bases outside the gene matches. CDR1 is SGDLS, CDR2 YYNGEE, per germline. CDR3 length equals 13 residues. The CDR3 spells CASSDEGQNGYTF. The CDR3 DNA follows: TGTGCCAGCAGCGACGAGGGACAGAATGGCTACACCTTC.